Sequencing of this TCR beta chain was carried out in a study of long-term antiretroviral therapy in people with HIV. Researchers ran immunoSEQ v3.0 at survey level. Measured with immunoSEQ multiplex PCR; TCRdb has only the in-frame clones, and not every one. This sample has some 47,000 clones, with nearly 95% found just once. Germline CDR1 reads SGHVS; CDR2 reads FQNEAQ. The CDR3 runs to 14 residues. Unmatched junction bases numbered 5, after V lost 3 bases and J lost 7 bases. The receptor's source is a woman between 45 and 60 years old with HIV. Sample: unsorted PBMCs, taken 3.7 years after starting antiretroviral therapy. The chain has TRBV7-8 and TRBJ1-3; TRBD1 agrees at 8 bases. CDR3 nucleotides: TGTGCCAGCAGCTTCGGTACAGGGGGGAACACCATATATTTT. Encoded protein: CASSFGTGGNTIYF.